This TCR beta chain was sequenced for a study of molecular identifiers for immune sequencing clone quantification. Generation of bulk TCR libraries relied on previously described methods and listed TCR primers. TCRdb itself ran the PCR reads through MiXCR, one entry per CDR3 protein. Of about 68,000 distinct CDR3 sequences in the sample, 15% to 20% are singletons; the top ten hold approximately 1.5%. Preparation of naive CD8 libraries involved about 19,000 to 1,100,000 sorted cells and 10%, 30% or 50% RNA. Naive CD8 T cells were FACS-sorted by CD8+CD4-CCR7+CD45RA+ markers. Germline assignment: CDR1 DFQATT and CDR2 SNEGSKA (reference sequence). CDR3 length: 13 residues. The V gene end was trimmed by 5 bases and the J gene end by 5 bases; junction bases not matched to a gene: 7. This clonotype was detected many times.

This clonotype originated in a human donor in good health. Some libraries in this study had Jurkat cell RNA spiked in. V is TRBV20-1 and J is TRBJ2-5; 8 bases agree with TRBD1. What was sequenced was naive CD8+ T cells from blood, with Jurkat cell RNA spiked in. The subset is: FACS-sorted CD8+CD4-CCR7+CD45RA+ naive T cells. DNA of the CDR3: TGCAGTGCTGGCGGACAGGGCCCGGAGACCCAGTACTTC. Its translation is CSAGGQGPETQYF.